This T cell receptor (beta chain) originates from a study of blood T cell repertoires in COVID-19. Whole-study context: PBMCs, B-cell-depleted T cells, or T cells provided the cDNA or gDNA that made up the material.

Data came from immunoSEQ multiplex PCR; TCRdb stores just in-frame clones and leaves some out. The sample has approximately 390,000 clones, 85% to 90% seen once. J gave up 3 bases and V 4 bases, and 7 bases lay outside the gene matches. Germline-derived CDR1 and CDR2 are SGHAT and FQNNGV. CDR3 length: 16 residues. This clonotype was obtained from a man aged 18 to 30 with active or convalescent COVID-19. Material: peripheral blood. The chain recombines TRBV11-2 with TRBJ2-1, with TRBD2 matching 9 bases. The CDR3 DNA follows: TGTGCCAGCAGCTCTAGGACTAGCGAAAACTACAATGAGCAGTTCTTC. Its protein is CASSSRTSENYNEQFF.